This T cell receptor (beta chain) was sequenced in a study of shared clonotypes between healthy human individuals (dated by TCRdb to 2018 to 2020). Regarding the research as a whole: Two women and three men aged 18 to 49 years were included in the cohort. For each donor, three plates each were used for CD4 naive and CD4 memory, two plates were used for CD8 naive, and one plate was used for CD8 memory. To estimate repertoire size and how much clonotypes are shared between individuals, the study performed deep sequencing of blood TCR repertoires from about five healthy adults. Libraries were prepared and TCR repertoires were sequenced by different laboratories using diverse techniques, in order to increase sequencing depth and limit assay-specific biases. Leukapheresis yielded between about 0.94 and 8.9 billion PBMCs per donor.

General findings and caveats noted by the study authors: Because the study included only a small number of donors, the genetic and exposure-history diversity represented was limited. Larger estimated clonotype richness was generally found for naive subsets than for memory subsets. About 5% of naive CD4, around 3.6% of naive CD8, approximately 2% of memory CD4, and 0.4% of memory CD8 clonotypes were shared across a few donors. Based on pairwise subsampling, the degree of clonotype sharing among donors was expected to be affected by sequencing depth. Incomplete sequencing was indicated by rarefaction of sorted-subset datasets, despite the large sequencing depth. Only blood was sampled, and tissue TCR repertoires likely differ from those in blood. Compared with non-shared clonotypes, the clonotypes found in all four sorted-subset donors had higher generation probabilities.

The CDR3 measures 12 amino acids from cysteine to phenylalanine. CDR3 DNA only is kept here, 36 bases in frame from base 1. Based on the germline V gene, the CDR1 and CDR2 sequences are KGHSY and FQNENV. The V and J ends are trimmed by 4 bases and 2 bases, leaving 4 bases between them. Using the deep immunoSEQ assay, TCR CDR3 regions were amplified from genomic DNA by multiplex PCR. Extracted genomic DNA from each cell subset was spread evenly across all wells of several immunoSEQ 96-well plates, with each plate serving as a replicate. For sorted subsets, each replicate PCR was loaded with about 0.2 ug genomic DNA, equivalent to 25,000 to 35,000 T cell genomes. The purified libraries were quantified using a Qubit 3.0 fluorometer, sized with a Bioanalyzer 2100, and then quantified again using the KAPA Library Quantification kit. A separate single-read 150-cycle Illumina NextSeq 550 flow cell was used to sequence each immunoSEQ 96-well plate. In the original analysis: The immunoSEQ output contained only junctional sequences without quality scores, so filtering could not match that applied to full-length reads. To assign V/J genes and CDR3, sequences were annotated against IMGT germline references using PyIR, a Python wrapper for IgBLAST v1.9. Any read was removed if the V/J assignment was weak (E-value above 1e-6), the CDR3 was missing, or the read contained stop codons, out-of-frame junctions, or ambiguous translated residues. A V3J clonotype was defined by an identical inferred V gene, J gene, and CDR3 amino acid sequence. Percentage overlap between repertoires was computed as shared unique clonotypes divided by the size of the smaller repertoire. Repertoire richness was assessed with RTK rarefaction, the Chao1 estimator, and Recon v2.1 estimates of unobserved clonotypes. Generation probabilities were computed with OLGA for all TCRbeta clonotypes obtained by the gDNA method from several donors. Imported from immuneACCESS, the table was reduced by TCRdb to in-frame sequences with V and J called. These copies leave out some clones; in studies compared against another copy, an unresolved V gene accounts for under half, and the cause of the remainder is not known. V, J and clone size derive from that table, while D and trimming were established from the DNA sequence. The sample table shows some 690,000 clones, and 90% are seen once. The top ten clones comprise 30% to 35% of the sample.

Donors were healthy HIV-negative adults with no recently reported acute infections or vaccinations. Only Caucasian adults living in Nashville, Tennessee, USA were represented among the donors. CD8 memory samples combined magnetically selected CD45RO+ cells with CCR7-negative CD45RA+ effector memory (TemRA) cells. After blood collection by leukapheresis, PBMCs were isolated using Ficoll-Histopaque density gradient centrifugation and then cryopreserved in the vapor phase of liquid nitrogen. Purity and quantity of every magnetically sorted T cell population were checked by analytical flow cytometry. Genomic DNA was isolated from each sorted fraction and quantified by UV absorbance on a Nanodrop 2000c. This clone was seen a single time. Its binding antigen is unknown. Base qualities are not recorded, but no much larger clone differs from it by a single base.

Rearrangement joined TRBV16 to TRBJ2-3, with no confidently assigned D gene. The sequencing input was memory CD8+ T cells from PBMCs. The label giving this sample's cell subset or site can be read as: CD45RO+ cells pooled with CCR7-negative TemRA cells. The TCR sequence derives from a man younger than 30 in good health. Some clones in this sample may be carry-over from other donors' samples. The sequenced DNA: TGTGCCAGCAGCCCGGACACAGATACGCAGTATTTT. It specifies CASSPDTDTQYF.